Reported below is one T cell receptor beta chain. The data belong to a study of blood T cell repertoires in COVID-19. Turning to the study itself: In each case, the material was cDNA or gDNA derived from T cells, B-cell-depleted T cells, or PBMCs.

Between the trimmed V and J ends, which lost 3 bases and 1 base, there was a span of 9 bases. Germline-derived CDR1 and CDR2 are KGHDR and SFDVKD. This CDR3 has 15 amino acids. Generated by immunoSEQ multiplex PCR, the TCRdb table keeps only in-frame clones and is missing some. The sample has 300,000 to 500,000 clones, 88% seen once; the top ten hold 0.95% to 1%. The sample comprised PBMCs or T cells enriched from blood (not recorded which). This TCR came from a woman between 25 and 40 years old with acute COVID-19. This chain links TRBV24-1 with TRBJ1-3; D perhaps matches TRBD1 (6 bases). CDR3 sequence: CATSDAGVSGNTIYF. The CDR3 nucleotides read TGTGCCACCAGTGATGCAGGGGTTTCTGGAAACACCATATATTTT.